A single sample gave rise to the 18 T cell receptor beta chains below, sequenced in a study of OX40 agonist ivuxolimab in advanced cancers. Here immunoSEQ multiplex PCR was the method, and the copy in TCRdb shows in-frame clones only, minus some. There are over 70,000 clones in the sample; 89% occur only once, and 0.19% lies in the top ten. Sample: CD4+ or CD8+ T cells sorted from blood, taken in a trial of the OX40 agonist ivuxolimab. The receptor source for this set is an adult with an advanced solid tumor such as melanoma, head and neck, liver or kidney cancer.

The chain is built from TRBV14 and TRBJ1-2; D is uncertain. The CDR3 contains 15 residues. Germline CDR1 SGHDN, CDR2 FVKESK. Trimming removed 4 bases from V and 4 bases from J, with 16 bases in between. CDR3 protein: CASSPALAGIYGYTF. The DNA of the CDR3 is TGTGCCAGCAGCCCCGCCCTGGCGGGAATCTATGGCTACACCTTC.

The gene calls are TRBV5-4 and TRBJ2-5; 16 bases align to TRBD2. Germline CDR1 is SGHNT and CDR2 is YYREEE (reference sequence). This CDR3 comprises 18 residues. J lost 5 bases, V lost 5 bases, and 12 bases had no gene match. This chain's CDR3 is CASRPLTGTSGGDETQYF. In nucleotides, the CDR3 is TGTGCCAGCAGACCACTCACCGGGACTAGCGGGGGGGATGAGACCCAGTACTTC.

This clone has only one observation. The rearrangement links TRBV9 to TRBJ1-1, with TRBD1 matching over 7 bases. This CDR3 contains 16 residues. J lost 3 bases, V lost 0 bases, and 8 bases had no gene match. Germline V gene lookup returns CDR1 SGDLS and CDR2 YYNGEE. The CDR3 here is CASSVVPSQGDTEAFF. The CDR3, as DNA: TGTGCCAGCAGCGTAGTTCCGTCGCAGGGGGACACTGAAGCTTTCTTT.

The chain carries TRBV27 and TRBJ2-1; 11 nucleotides match TRBD2. The germline gives CDR1 MNHEY, CDR2 SMNVEV (reference sequence). This CDR3 is 15 amino acids long. V was clipped by 3 bases and J by 5 bases; unmatched bases: 3. The CDR3 here is CASSFVAGGNNEQFF. CDR3 nucleotides: TGTGCCAGCAGTTTTGTAGCGGGGGGGAACAATGAGCAGTTCTTC.

This chain joins TRBV30 and TRBJ2-6; a weak D match, TRBD1 (6 bases). Trimming removed 5 bases at V and 0 bases at J, with 11 bases between. The germline V gene has CDR1 GTSNPN and CDR2 SVGIG (reference sequence). The CDR3 runs to 15 residues. The CDR3 loop is CAWDRTLSGANVLTF. As DNA, the CDR3 is TGTGCCTGGGACAGGACCCTCTCTGGGGCCAACGTCCTGACTTTC.

The chain uses TRBV19 and TRBJ2-1; 9 positions match TRBD1. Germline V gives CDR1 LNHDA, CDR2 SQIVND (reference sequence). This CDR3 comprises 14 residues. V was pared by 1 base and J by 6 bases, with 1 base of the junction left unmatched. Here the CDR3 DNA reads TGTGCCAGTAGTATAGGACAGGGGGGCAATGAGCAGTTCTTC. Protein product: CASSIGQGGNEQFF.

CDR3 sequence reads: CASSYNSGFSYEQYF. CDR3 coding DNA: TGTGCCAGCAGCTACAATAGCGGGTTCTCCTACGAGCAGTACTTC. V usage is TRBV7-2 and J usage is TRBJ2-7, with 7 bases lining up with TRBD2. V trimming: 4 bases; J trimming: 0 bases; junction bases outside the gene matches: 6. Germline V gene sequence: CDR1 SGHTA, CDR2 FQGNSA. CDR3 length equals 15 residues.

This chain links TRBV28 with TRBJ1-2; D not resolved. Germline CDR1 MDHEN, CDR2 SYDVKM. The CDR3 consists of 13 residues. V lost 2 bases and J lost 4, with 8 bases in between. The CDR3 sequence is CASSLRESYGYTF. The CDR3 nucleotides read TGTGCCAGCAGTTTAAGGGAATCCTATGGCTACACCTTC.

V usage is TRBV2 and J usage is TRBJ1-3; 10 bases agree with TRBD1. The CDR3 has 15 residues. CDR1 is SNHLY, CDR2 FYNNEI, per germline. The V and J ends lost 4 bases and 3 bases, in that order; junction bases with no gene match: 3. The CDR3 spells CASSAGTGVGNTIYF. CDR3 bases: TGTGCCAGCAGTGCCGGGACAGGGGTTGGAAACACCATATATTTT.

The chain combines TRBV9 with TRBJ2-2; 9 nucleotides match TRBD2. Germline assignment: CDR1 SGDLS and CDR2 YYNGEE. The CDR3 covers 16 residues. Trimming cost V 2 bases and J 3 bases; bases outside gene matches: 5. CDR3 in DNA: TGTGCCAGCAGCGTTAGCGGGGGCCCTTACACCGGGGAGCTGTTTTTT. It specifies CASSVSGGPYTGELFF.

The chain employs TRBV28 and TRBJ2-1, with D perhaps TRBD2 (6 bases). The CDR3 length is 14 residues. Germline CDR1 MDHEN, CDR2 SYDVKM. Trimming removed 3 bases from V and 6 bases from J, with 12 bases in between. CDR3 region: CASSFGGTLNEQFF. DNA for the CDR3: TGTGCCAGCAGTTTCGGGGGTACCCTCAATGAGCAGTTCTTC.

The gene calls are TRBV6-5 and TRBJ2-5; 7 bases line up with TRBD2. The CDR3 runs to 13 residues. Trimming at V came to 7 bases and at J to 4 bases, leaving 6 bases not matched to a gene. Germline CDR1 reads MNHEY; CDR2 reads SVGAGI. The CDR3 spells CASTQVAGETQYF. CDR3 nucleotides: TGTGCCAGCACCCAGGTAGCGGGAGAGACCCAGTACTTC.

The chain links TRBV6-5 to TRBJ2-3; D gene unclear. V dropped 2 bases and J dropped 2 bases, with 5 bases sitting between them. CDR3 size: 13 residues. Germline CDR1 and CDR2: MNHEY and SVGAGI. The chain's CDR3 is CASSYDATDTQYF. The CDR3 coding sequence is TGTGCCAGCAGTTACGATGCCACAGATACGCAGTATTTT.

The genes are TRBV2 and TRBJ1-1, with D hard to call. CDR3 length: 12 amino acids. With 8 bases removed from V and 0 bases from J, the gap between germline ends came to 7 bases. The germline gives CDR1 SNHLY, CDR2 FYNNEI. CDR3 coding DNA: TGTGCCAGCGTGGAGATGAACACTGAAGCTTTCTTT. It is translated as CASVEMNTEAFF.

The gene calls are TRBV28 and TRBJ1-6; D gene uncertain. Per germline, CDR1 MDHEN and CDR2 SYDVKM. This CDR3 has 12 residues. V lost 7 bases and J lost 9, with 10 bases in between. In nucleotides, the CDR3 is TGTGCCAGCACCGGGTCTGGTTCACCCCTCCACTTT. Translation gives CASTGSGSPLHF.

The chain uses TRBV5-1 and TRBJ2-5; 10 bases are shared with TRBD2. After removal of 6 bases from V and 0 bases from J, the junction contained 8 bases not matched to a gene. The CDR3 sequence is 16 residues long. The germline V gene has CDR1 SGHRS and CDR2 YFSETQ. CDR3 sequence (DNA): TGCGCCAGCACCATAGCGGGGGGACAGTACCAAGAGACCCAGTACTTC. Translation: CASTIAGGQYQETQYF.

The chain has TRBV5-5 and TRBJ2-1; possibly TRBD1 for D (5 bases). Looked up from germline, CDR1 is SGHKS and CDR2 is YYEKEE (reference sequence). Trimming left V 4 bases short and J 5 bases short, with 10 bases between. The CDR3 has 13 amino acids. The CDR3 coding sequence is TGTGCCAGCAGCCGCGACAGAGACAATGAGCAGTTCTTC. This sequence encodes CASSRDRDNEQFF.

The J gene is TRBJ1-1, the V gene TRBV6-5; D is perhaps TRBD1 (5 bases). CDR1 and CDR2 (germline): MNHEY, SVGAGI. CDR3 length: 15 amino acids. V gave up 2 bases and J gave up 1 base, with 11 bases separating them. The CDR3 loop reads CASSYLGRENTEAFF. As DNA, the CDR3 is TGTGCCAGCAGTTACCTGGGACGAGAGAACACTGAAGCTTTCTTT.